The subject of this entry is one TCR beta chain. As yet, its antigen is unknown. This sample is part of a study of T cell responses to AZD1222 COVID-19 vaccine. Libraries were prepared by immunoSEQ multiplex PCR; TCRdb keeps only in-frame clonotypes and omits some of them. The sample lists around 130,000 clones, 94% occurring once. The CDR3 is 12 residues long. The germline V gene encodes CDR1 SQVTM and CDR2 ANQGSEA. Trimming took 4 bases from V and 4 from J; bases not matched to a gene: 2. Study-wide results and caveats: Once two AZD1222 doses were given, Spike-specific TCR breadth and depth went up.

Material: peripheral blood, obtained on day 0 of AZD1222 vaccination. The sequence was obtained from an adult in good health. V is TRBV29-1 and J is TRBJ1-2; 8 bases fit TRBD1. CDR3: CSVGQGPYGYTF. Written as DNA, the CDR3 is TGCAGCGTTGGACAGGGGCCCTATGGCTACACCTTC.